This record concerns one TCR beta chain sequence. Its antigen is still unknown. CDR3 and TCR beta VDJ profiling relied on a genomic DNA template. From the reads, TCRdb called clonotypes with MiXCR, one entry per CDR3 protein. The sample records approximately 70,000 distinct CDR3 sequences, under 55% being singletons. Trimming took 4 bases from V and 2 from J; bases not matched to a gene: 10. This CDR3 contains 16 residues. This specimen comes from a study of CD8+CD57+ T cells in acquired aplastic anemia. Study as a whole: DNA from sorted CD4+ and CD8+ cells averaged approximately 3.2 ug. Average CD4+ read depth in healthy donors was around 11 million reads. General study results and limits: The CD8+ Simpson's diversity of patients and controls was not significantly different.

The receptor's source is a human donor in good health, serving as a control. V gene TRBV12-3 or TRBV12-4 combines with J gene TRBJ2-7, with 8 bases lining up with TRBD1. The specimen sequenced was sorted CD4+, CD8+, or CD8+CD57+ T cells (not recorded which) from PBMCs. This chain's CDR3 is CASSSGRQGMPYEQYF. The CDR3 nucleotides are TGTGCCAGCAGTTCCGGTCGACAGGGGATGCCCTACGAGCAGTACTTC.